This is a list of T cell receptor beta chains from one sample in a study of cytomegalovirus exposure and HLA in healthy donors. Produced via immunoSEQ multiplex PCR; TCRdb's table is partial and in-frame only. The sample consists of under 200,000 clones, roughly two thirds of them appearing once. Sequenced material: PBMCs. These receptors came from a woman aged 25 to 39 in good health and CMV-seronegative. The CDR3 runs from the conserved cysteine through the conserved F or W. The D gene is left open where the match is weak. Clone sizes are given selectively: once, few, many, or a class where the clone is expanded.

V: TRBV14; size: -; J: TRBJ2-3; D: TRBD2; DNA: TGTGCCAGCAGCCAAGTGTCTAGCGGGAGTGGGTCAGATACGCAGTATTTT; CDR3: CASSQVSSGSGSDTQYF
V: TRBV18; size: few; J: TRBJ1-1; D: TRBD1; DNA: TGTGCCAGCTCCCGAGGGGGCGCGGACACTGAAGCTTTCTTT; CDR3: CASSRGGADTEAFF
V: TRBV27; size: -; J: TRBJ2-1; D: TRBD1; DNA: TGTGCCAGCAGTATGACAGGGGAGCAGTTCTTC; CDR3: CASSMTGEQFF
V: TRBV4-3; size: -; J: TRBJ2-1; D: -; DNA: TGCGCCAGCAGCCAGGGTGGGAGCCGGTACAATGAGCAGTTCTTC; CDR3: CASSQGGSRYNEQFF
V: TRBV5-4; size: -; J: TRBJ2-1; D: TRBD2; DNA: TGTGCCAGCAGCTTGGTAAGCGGGAGTGGGCAGTTCTTC; CDR3: CASSLVSGSGQFF
V: TRBV11-3; size: -; J: TRBJ2-1; D: -; DNA: TGTGCCAGCTCCCGGGGGAGGCATGAGCAGTTCTTC; CDR3: CASSRGRHEQFF
V: TRBV6-5; size: -; J: TRBJ1-3; D: TRBD1; DNA: TGTGCCAGCAGTAAACAGGGGACTGGAAACACCATATATTTT; CDR3: CASSKQGTGNTIYF
V: TRBV25-1; size: -; J: TRBJ2-1; D: TRBD2; DNA: TGTGCCAGCAGCGAGGGACTAGCGGGATACAATGAGCAGTTCTTC; CDR3: CASSEGLAGYNEQFF
V: TRBV11-3; size: -; J: TRBJ2-1; D: -; DNA: TGTGCCAGCAGCTTAGCGGGCAGGGCGACTGGTGAGCAGTTCTTC; CDR3: CASSLAGRATGEQFF
V: TRBV19; size: once; J: TRBJ1-5; D: -; DNA: TGTGCCAGTACCAATTGGGCTGGCAGGCTCAATCAGCCCCAGCATTTT; CDR3: CASTNWAGRLNQPQHF
V: TRBV2; size: once; J: TRBJ1-3; D: -; DNA: TGTGCCAGCAGCCTGACACCACCGAGCTCTGGAAACACCATATATTTT; CDR3: CASSLTPPSSGNTIYF
V: TRBV2; size: once; J: TRBJ1-1; D: TRBD1; DNA: TGTGCCAGCAGCAAACAGGGGGGTGACACTGAAGCTTTCTTT; CDR3: CASSKQGGDTEAFF
V: TRBV28; size: -; J: TRBJ2-5; D: -; DNA: TGTGCCAGCACCTCCTCCCGGAGGCAAGAGACCCAGTACTTC; CDR3: CASTSSRRQETQYF
V: TRBV5-1; size: -; J: TRBJ2-4; D: TRBD1; DNA: TGCGCCAGCAGCTTGGTGACAGGGGAAAACATTCAGTACTTC; CDR3: CASSLVTGENIQYF
V: TRBV29-1; size: -; J: TRBJ1-1; D: TRBD1; DNA: TGCAGCGCCATCCGGGACAGGGTAATCGGCACTGAAGCTTTCTTT; CDR3: CSAIRDRVIGTEAFF
V: TRBV5-5; size: -; J: TRBJ2-3; D: TRBD1; DNA: TGTGCCAGCAGCTTGCAGGGACAGGACCCCACAGATACGCAGTATTTT; CDR3: CASSLQGQDPTDTQYF
V: TRBV7-9; size: -; J: TRBJ2-7; D: TRBD1; DNA: TGTGCCAGCAGCAGCCGACAGGGAATCCGGCGCGAGCAGTACTTC; CDR3: CASSSRQGIRREQYF
V: TRBV5-6; size: -; J: TRBJ2-1; D: -; DNA: TGTGCCAGCAGCTTAAACTCCCAGACAGGCTACAATGAGCAGTTCTTC; CDR3: CASSLNSQTGYNEQFF
V: TRBV30; size: -; J: TRBJ1-4; D: TRBD1; DNA: TGTGCCTGCTCAGGGGGCAGAAATGAAAAACTGTTTTTT; CDR3: CACSGGRNEKLFF
V: TRBV7-6; size: -; J: TRBJ2-7; D: -; DNA: TGTGCCAGCAGTCTAGAACAGGGGACTAGATACGAGCAGTACTTC; CDR3: CASSLEQGTRYEQYF
V: TRBV7-3; size: -; J: TRBJ2-5; D: -; DNA: TGTGCCAGCAGCCCAGGAGGGGTAATCGAGACCCAGTACTTC; CDR3: CASSPGGVIETQYF
V: TRBV7-9; size: -; J: TRBJ2-1; D: -; DNA: TGTGCCAGCAGCTTTCCTAGCTCGGGCTGGCCGAATGAGCAGTTCTTC; CDR3: CASSFPSSGWPNEQFF
V: TRBV27; size: -; J: TRBJ1-2; D: TRBD1; DNA: TGTGCCAGCAGTGCCAGGGGGTCTAACTATGGCTACACCTTC; CDR3: CASSARGSNYGYTF
V: TRBV7-2; size: -; J: TRBJ2-2; D: -; DNA: TGTGCCAGCAGTTCCCATAGGCTGGGGGCCGGCACCGGGGAGCTGTTTTTT; CDR3: CASSSHRLGAGTGELFF